This record looks at one T cell receptor beta chain sequence and its context. No antigen is known for it. This record belongs to a study of shared clonotypes between healthy human individuals. Study observations and caveats: An expected dependence of interdonor clonotype sharing on sequencing depth was noted. Donors were few, which limited the genetic and exposure-history diversity represented. A generally larger estimated richness was seen in naive subsets than in memory subsets. Incomplete sequencing of sorted subsets was indicated by rarefaction despite large depth.

Only in-frame clones appear in the TCRdb table, and some are missing; sequencing was by immunoSEQ multiplex PCR. The data show 750,000 to 1,000,000 clones, about 92% seen once. This CDR3 spans 10 amino acids. CD8 cells classed as naive were CD45RO-negative and positively selected for CCR7, excluding terminally differentiated effector memory CD45RA+ cells. This sequence originates from a man aged 25 to 40 in good health. The sample taken for sequencing was naive CD8+ T cells sorted from blood. The V and J genes are TRBV21-1 and TRBJ1-1. TRBV21-1 is labeled a pseudogene. CDR3 loop: CASSLHSREF. The CDR3, as DNA: TGTGCCAGCAGCCTTCATTCCCGGGAATTT.